This T cell receptor beta chain was observed in a study of T cell responses to AZD1222 COVID-19 vaccine (dated by TCRdb to about 2021). At the level of the whole study: AZD1222 recipients with second doses at about 4 weeks or about 12 weeks were pooled, because spike-specific TCR depth and breadth did not differ between schedules. Trial participants were enrolled by age into 18-55, 56-69 and 70-plus year subgroups, with roughly 150, 30 and 60 TCR-sequenced participants respectively. TCR sequencing was performed for about 240 trial participants, of whom around 210 were given two doses of AZD1222 and approximately 25 were given two doses of MenACWY control vaccine.

As to this clone: Its specific antigen is unknown. Per-base quality was not reported, and no clone a single base away is much larger than it.

Based on the germline V gene, the CDR1 and CDR2 sequences are SQVTM and ANQGSEA. Spanning cysteine to phenylalanine, the CDR3 consists of 18 amino acids. Just the 54-base CDR3 DNA is kept, in frame starting at base 1. For this chain, trimming is 5 bases at the V end and 5 bases at the J end, and the number of junction bases without a gene match is 15. General conclusions and limits of the study: Spike-specific TCR breadth and depth rose significantly after two AZD1222 doses compared with day 0 and with MenACWY recipients. The 56-69-year group was small, and its depth increase did not reach significance, likely because of low power. Reportedly, close to half of the unique spike-specific TCRs recognized epitopes lying outside the regions that are mutated in the B.1.351 and B.1.1.7 variants. No day 14 peak-response samples were available, so repertoires were characterized only after the peak T cell response. Participants were mostly white British, with more females than males. The authors suggested clonal diversity may have been underestimated. Conclusions about previously exposed vaccinees were limited because only a handful of AZD1222 recipients were SARS-CoV-2 seropositive at baseline. The whole spike protein was spanned by vaccine-associated CD4 TCRs, and dominant responses were seen in regions 160-218 and 743-854.

The CDR3 regions of human TCRbeta chains were analyzed by immunosequencing. The paper's data handling went like this. TCRs in the repertoires were compared against a reference library of SARS-CoV-2-specific TCRs that had been generated with the MIRA antigen-specificity platform. Breadth was defined as the fraction of unique TCRs that were SARS-CoV-2-associated, and depth was defined as the fraction of total T cells that were SARS-CoV-2-associated. Using the MIRA data, each spike-specific TCR was assigned both to the spike region to which the TCR was reactive and to a CD4 or CD8 class. Log10-transformed breadth and depth values were compared by one-way ANOVA with Sidak's multiple comparisons tests. TCRdb took this table from immuneACCESS and kept in-frame rearrangements with V and J called. Such tables lack part of the clones; where checked against another copy, unresolved V genes explain under half of the gap, and the rest is unexplained. The DNA was the basis for D and trimming; V, J and clone size are from that table. The sample includes 45,000 or so clones, with around 80% observed a single time. Clones ranked in the top ten supply 40% to 65% of the sample.

The time point label corresponds to: baseline before first vaccination. Vaccinee samples were obtained from the UK trials COV001 and COV002, which included a single-blind randomized controlled phase 2/3 trial of AZD1222 (ChAdOx1 nCoV-19) in healthy adults. For TCRbeta chain sequencing, PBMC samples from trial participants were taken at day 0 and at day 28 after the second dose. The TCR was taken from an adult in good health. Sequenced here: peripheral blood, sampled on day 0 of AZD1222 vaccination. Recombination joined TRBV29-1 with TRBJ2-2; the central 12 bases match TRBD1. The CDR3 reads as follows: CSVLFSGTGGPRTGELFF. The bases read TGCAGCGTTTTGTTTTCTGGGACAGGGGGCCCCAGAACCGGGGAGCTGTTTTTT.